This T cell receptor beta chain is drawn from a study of CD8 T cells in Susac syndrome. The RNA input was roughly 0.45 to 1 ug, and it was reverse transcribed with random hexamers. TCR beta CDR3 was amplified by immunoSEQ covering 54 Vbeta and 13 Jbeta. TCRdb reprocessed the immunoSEQ multiplex PCR reads via MiXCR and lists one record per CDR3 protein. The data contain 130,000 or so distinct CDR3 sequences, around 96% of them seen just once; the ten biggest clones take up approximately 0.11%. As concerns this clonotype: A junction end diverges from the germline sequence, so it may reflect a read error.

Per the germline V gene, CDR1 is SGHRS and CDR2 is YFSETQ. The CDR3 consists of 14 residues. V usage is TRBV5-1 and J usage is TRBJ2-7; D perhaps matches TRBD1 (5 bases). The TCR comes from a human donor with multiple sclerosis. Source material: CD4+ T cells from PBMCs. CDR3 nucleotides: TGTGCCAGCAGCTTAGGCCAGGGATCCTACGAGCAGTACTTC. The encoded protein is CASSLGQGSYEQYF.